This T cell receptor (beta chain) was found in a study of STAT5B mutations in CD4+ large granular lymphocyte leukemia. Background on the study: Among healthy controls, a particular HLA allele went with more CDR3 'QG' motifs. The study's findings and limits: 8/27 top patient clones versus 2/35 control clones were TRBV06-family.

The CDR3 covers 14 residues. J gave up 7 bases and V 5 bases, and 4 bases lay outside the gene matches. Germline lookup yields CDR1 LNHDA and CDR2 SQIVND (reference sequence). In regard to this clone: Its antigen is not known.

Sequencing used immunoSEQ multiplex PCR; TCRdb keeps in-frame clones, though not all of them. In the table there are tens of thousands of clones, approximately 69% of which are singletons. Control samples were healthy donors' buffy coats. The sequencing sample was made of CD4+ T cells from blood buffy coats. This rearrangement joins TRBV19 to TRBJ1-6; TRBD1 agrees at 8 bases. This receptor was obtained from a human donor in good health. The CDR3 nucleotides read TGTGCCAGTAGTCCAGGACAGGGAAATTCACCCCTCCACTTT. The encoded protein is CASSPGQGNSPLHF.